A selection of T cell receptor beta chains follows, all from one sample in a study of blood T cell repertoires in COVID-19. The method was immunoSEQ multiplex PCR; TCRdb's version includes in-frame clones alone and lacks a portion of them. The sample yields 150,000 to 200,000 clones, roughly 84% seen once. Input material: peripheral blood. These receptors were obtained from a man aged 50 to 60 with active or convalescent COVID-19. Each CDR3 is given with its conserved first and last residue. Fields, in order: V gene, clone size, J gene, D gene, CDR3 DNA, CDR3 protein. The D gene is left open where the match is weak. Some rows have no size entry. The others give once, few or many, or a class for an expanded clone.

v_call: TRBV3-1/TRBV3-2; clone_size: NA; j_call: TRBJ2-7; d_call: NA; cdr3_nt: TGTGCCAGCAGCCCCCTCCTAGGAGGCTCCTACGAGCAGTACTTC; cdr3_aa: CASSPLLGGSYEQYF
v_call: TRBV18; clone_size: NA; j_call: TRBJ2-1; d_call: TRBD2; cdr3_nt: TGTGCCAGCTCACCGCCTAGCGGGCTCTACAATGAGCAGTTCTTC; cdr3_aa: CASSPPSGLYNEQFF
v_call: TRBV9; clone_size: NA; j_call: TRBJ1-2; d_call: NA; cdr3_nt: TGTGCCAGCAGCCTAGACATCTATGGCTACACCTTC; cdr3_aa: CASSLDIYGYTF
v_call: TRBV30; clone_size: NA; j_call: TRBJ2-7; d_call: NA; cdr3_nt: TGTGCCTGGGGACTATCGTCCTACGAGCAGTACTTC; cdr3_aa: CAWGLSSYEQYF
v_call: TRBV19; clone_size: NA; j_call: TRBJ2-1; d_call: TRBD2; cdr3_nt: TGTGCCAGTAGTACTCTAGCGGGAGGGTACGGTGAGCAGTTCTTC; cdr3_aa: CASSTLAGGYGEQFF
v_call: TRBV18; clone_size: once; j_call: TRBJ2-1; d_call: NA; cdr3_nt: TGTGCCAGCTCACCAGCCCGCGGGAACTACAATGAGCAGTTCTTC; cdr3_aa: CASSPARGNYNEQFF
v_call: TRBV4-2; clone_size: NA; j_call: TRBJ2-1; d_call: TRBD1; cdr3_nt: TGTGCCAGCAGCCAAGATTGGACAGGCCTCTCCTACAATGAGCAGTTCTTC; cdr3_aa: CASSQDWTGLSYNEQFF
v_call: TRBV12-3/TRBV12-4; clone_size: NA; j_call: TRBJ1-1; d_call: TRBD1; cdr3_nt: TGTGCCAGCAGTTTTAACAGGGGCACTGAAGCTTTCTTT; cdr3_aa: CASSFNRGTEAFF
v_call: TRBV19; clone_size: NA; j_call: TRBJ2-3; d_call: TRBD2; cdr3_nt: TGTGCCAGTAGGATTATAGCGGGGGGAGATACGCAGTATTTT; cdr3_aa: CASRIIAGGDTQYF
v_call: TRBV6-4; clone_size: once; j_call: TRBJ1-1; d_call: NA; cdr3_nt: TGTGCCAGCAGCGTAATGGGTCGGGAGACTGAAGCTTTCTTT; cdr3_aa: CASSVMGRETEAFF
v_call: TRBV6-5; clone_size: NA; j_call: TRBJ2-5; d_call: NA; cdr3_nt: TGTGCCACTGGACTGTACCAAGAGACCCAGTACTTC; cdr3_aa: CATGLYQETQYF
v_call: TRBV4-2; clone_size: NA; j_call: TRBJ1-5; d_call: TRBD1; cdr3_nt: TGTGCCAGCAGCTCCCAACAGGGGGCGCGAGGTCAGCCCCAGCATTTT; cdr3_aa: CASSSQQGARGQPQHF
v_call: TRBV19; clone_size: NA; j_call: TRBJ2-7; d_call: NA; cdr3_nt: TGTGCCAGTAGTATAAACTGGGGCGTAAAAGGCGAGCAGTACTTC; cdr3_aa: CASSINWGVKGEQYF
v_call: TRBV4-1; clone_size: NA; j_call: TRBJ1-5; d_call: NA; cdr3_nt: TGCGCCAGCAGCCATCCCGGGGGGACCAGGGATAATCAGCCCCAGCATTTT; cdr3_aa: CASSHPGGTRDNQPQHF
v_call: TRBV11-2; clone_size: NA; j_call: TRBJ2-1; d_call: NA; cdr3_nt: TGTGCCAGCAGCTTAGATTGGGCCTACAACAATGAGCAGTTCTTC; cdr3_aa: CASSLDWAYNNEQFF
v_call: TRBV27; clone_size: few; j_call: TRBJ1-5; d_call: NA; cdr3_nt: TGTGCCAGCAGTTTATCGAACAGCCCGTATAGCAATCAGCCCCAGCATTTT; cdr3_aa: CASSLSNSPYSNQPQHF
v_call: TRBV2; clone_size: NA; j_call: TRBJ2-3; d_call: NA; cdr3_nt: TGTGCCAGCATCCCCCAGCGGCGGCGGGGCACGCAGTATTTT; cdr3_aa: CASIPQRRRGTQYF
v_call: TRBV5-1; clone_size: NA; j_call: TRBJ2-7; d_call: TRBD2; cdr3_nt: TGCGCCAGCAGCATCTCTAGCGGGAGTACCTACGAGCAGTACTTC; cdr3_aa: CASSISSGSTYEQYF
v_call: TRBV5-4; clone_size: NA; j_call: TRBJ1-4; d_call: NA; cdr3_nt: TGTGCCAGCAGCTCCTCGGGGGGAGGCGAAAAACTGTTTTTT; cdr3_aa: CASSSSGGGEKLFF
v_call: TRBV19; clone_size: NA; j_call: TRBJ2-7; d_call: NA; cdr3_nt: TGTGCCAGTAGTATTGGCCAGGGCCTATACGAGCAGTACTTC; cdr3_aa: CASSIGQGLYEQYF
v_call: TRBV5-6; clone_size: NA; j_call: TRBJ2-3; d_call: TRBD1; cdr3_nt: TGTGCCAGCAGCTTGTACAGGACAGGGAAGGCAGATACGCAGTATTTT; cdr3_aa: CASSLYRTGKADTQYF
v_call: TRBV20-1; clone_size: once; j_call: TRBJ1-3; d_call: NA; cdr3_nt: TGCAGTGCTAGTGTAGGGGCTGGAAACACCATATATTTT; cdr3_aa: CSASVGAGNTIYF
v_call: TRBV10-3; clone_size: NA; j_call: TRBJ2-2; d_call: TRBD1; cdr3_nt: TGTGCCATCATGAACAGGGGGTCTGACGGGGAGCTGTTTTTT; cdr3_aa: CAIMNRGSDGELFF
v_call: TRBV2; clone_size: NA; j_call: TRBJ2-1; d_call: NA; cdr3_nt: TGTGCCAGCAGTGACCATTACAATGAGCAGTTCTTC; cdr3_aa: CASSDHYNEQFF
v_call: TRBV5-1; clone_size: NA; j_call: TRBJ2-2; d_call: TRBD1; cdr3_nt: TGCGCCAGCAGCAGGGGACAGGGGGCGCGGACCGGGGAGCTGTTTTTT; cdr3_aa: CASSRGQGARTGELFF
v_call: TRBV6-1; clone_size: once; j_call: TRBJ2-7; d_call: NA; cdr3_nt: TGTGCCAGCAGTGATCGACAGGCTAACTACGAGCAGTACTTC; cdr3_aa: CASSDRQANYEQYF
v_call: TRBV5-4; clone_size: NA; j_call: TRBJ1-4; d_call: TRBD1; cdr3_nt: TGTGCCAGCAGCTTGCGGACAGGGGTAGGGGGCGAAAAACTGTTTTTT; cdr3_aa: CASSLRTGVGGEKLFF
v_call: TRBV27; clone_size: NA; j_call: TRBJ1-1; d_call: NA; cdr3_nt: TGTGCCAGCAGTTTAATCTGGGCGGCAACGGCCGGGGATGTTGAAGCTTTCTTT; cdr3_aa: CASSLIWAATAGDVEAFF
v_call: TRBV6-5; clone_size: NA; j_call: TRBJ1-2; d_call: NA; cdr3_nt: TGTGCCAGCAGTTTCCGGCAGGCGAACTATGGCTACACCTTC; cdr3_aa: CASSFRQANYGYTF
v_call: TRBV11-1; clone_size: NA; j_call: TRBJ2-1; d_call: NA; cdr3_nt: TGTGCCAGCAGCTCTCGCCGGTACAATGAGCAGTTCTTC; cdr3_aa: CASSSRRYNEQFF
v_call: TRBV3-1/TRBV3-2; clone_size: few; j_call: TRBJ2-2; d_call: TRBD1; cdr3_nt: TGTGCCAGCAGCCATGCCCTTGACAGGGGAAACACCGGGGAGCTGTTTTTT; cdr3_aa: CASSHALDRGNTGELFF
v_call: TRBV24-1; clone_size: NA; j_call: TRBJ1-2; d_call: NA; cdr3_nt: TGTGCCACCAGTCCGCTGGGGGGGTATGGCTACACCTTC; cdr3_aa: CATSPLGGYGYTF
v_call: TRBV3-1/TRBV3-2; clone_size: few; j_call: TRBJ1-2; d_call: NA; cdr3_nt: TGTGCCAGCAGCCAAGATACGGCACAGGGCCTTTTCTATGGCTACACCTTC; cdr3_aa: CASSQDTAQGLFYGYTF
v_call: TRBV5-1; clone_size: NA; j_call: TRBJ2-2; d_call: TRBD1; cdr3_nt: TGCGCCAGCAGCTTGGAGGGACAGGGTATCACCGGGGAGCTGTTTTTT; cdr3_aa: CASSLEGQGITGELFF
v_call: TRBV7-6; clone_size: NA; j_call: TRBJ2-7; d_call: TRBD1; cdr3_nt: TGTGCCAGCAGTCAAATTCCGGGACAGGGCTACGAGCAGTACTTC; cdr3_aa: CASSQIPGQGYEQYF
v_call: TRBV5-4; clone_size: NA; j_call: TRBJ2-1; d_call: NA; cdr3_nt: TGTGCCAGCAGCTTTGGCGGGGTAAGGGGCAATGAGCAGTTCTTC; cdr3_aa: CASSFGGVRGNEQFF
v_call: TRBV4-1; clone_size: NA; j_call: TRBJ2-1; d_call: TRBD2; cdr3_nt: TGCGCCAGCCGACGGACTAGCTCAGTCAATGAGCAGTTCTTC; cdr3_aa: CASRRTSSVNEQFF